The entry that follows covers one T cell receptor (beta chain) sequence. What it binds is unknown. Read coverage stops 3 residues before the CDR3 terminus; the germline J gene supplies the remainder. Here immunoSEQ multiplex PCR was the method, and the copy in TCRdb shows in-frame clones only, minus some. This table lists 35,000 to 45,000 clones. All donors had a single incident cervical HPV16 infection, not prevalent. These data are taken from a study of T cells in women clearing cervical HPV infection. Study-level background: Cases were women with histologically confirmed HPV16-related CIN3 or worse, including 2 invasive cancers.

The CDR3 contains 16 residues. Germline CDR1 and CDR2: WSHSY and SAAADI. V shed 1 base and J 7 bases; nucleotides not matched to a gene: 10. Study findings and constraints: Effector/memory and HPV-specific T cells were not isolated, and association timing is unknown.

J is TRBJ2-1 and V is TRBV10-2; TRBD2 aligns across 7 bases. Sequenced sample: blood buffy coat. The receptor was derived from a woman aged 18-69 years with a cervical HPV16 infection that either progressed to CIN3+ or cleared (not recorded which). This chain's CDR3 is CASSEWTSGAGNEQFF. The sequenced CDR3 bases are TGCGCCAGCAGTGAGTGGACTAGTGGGGCGGGGAATGAG.